The 22 T cell receptor beta chains reported below all come from one sample, sequenced in a study of T cell changes during pregnancy in multiple sclerosis. TCRdb's table, derived via immunoSEQ multiplex PCR, lists solely in-frame clones and lacks some. In the table there are about 74,000 clones, roughly 92% of which are singletons. The sequencing here drew on peripheral blood, taken after pregnancy. These receptors were collected from a female donor in good health, enrolled as a control in a pregnancy study.

The chain links TRBV5-1 to TRBJ1-2, with D possibly being TRBD1 (6 bases). The V gene's germline CDR1 is SGHRS and CDR2 YFSETQ. V lost 7 bases, J lost 6 bases, and 19 bases lay in between. This CDR3 has 14 residues. The DNA of the CDR3 is TGCGCCAGCCGCCCTGGAGGCAGGGGCGATGGCTACACCTTC. Amino acid sequence: CASRPGGRGDGYTF.

This sequence joins TRBV2 and TRBJ2-7; 7 bases line up with TRBD1. With V trimmed by 7 bases and J by 2 bases, 2 bases remained unmatched. Germline loops: CDR1 SNHLY, CDR2 FYNNEI. The CDR3 is 12 residues long. The CDR3 bases are TGTGCCAGCACCGGGACAGCCTACGAGCAGTACTTC. It encodes CASTGTAYEQYF.

The chain recombines TRBV5-5 with TRBJ2-7, with a weak D call TRBD1 (6 bases). The ends were cut back, 4 bases at V and 1 base at J, with 9 bases in the middle. The CDR3 is made up of 13 amino acids. CDR1 SGHKS and CDR2 YYEKEE come from the germline V gene (reference sequence). The DNA for the CDR3 is TGTGCCAGCAGCCGAGGGGGTTCCTACGAGCAGTACTTC. The encoded protein is CASSRGGSYEQYF. The variable domain in full, with the rest retrieved from reference TRBV5-5 and TRBJ2-7, is DAGVTQSPTHLIKTRGQQVTLRCSPISGHKSVSWYQQVLGQGPQFIFQYYEKEERGRGNFPDRFSARQFPNYSSELNVNALLLGDSALYLCASSRGGSYEQYFGPGTRLTVT.

CDR3 protein: CAISEGGASDTQYF. The CDR3 DNA reads TGTGCCATCAGTGAAGGGGGGGCCTCAGATACGCAGTATTTT. This chain connects TRBV10-3 to TRBJ2-3; D possibly corresponds to TRBD2 (7 bases). CDR1 is ENHRY, CDR2 SYGVKD, per germline. The CDR3 totals 14 residues. Trimming shortened V by 3 bases and J by 4 bases, and 11 bases separated the two germline ends.

The genes are TRBV4-1 and TRBJ1-5; 7 bases map to TRBD1. Germline CDR1 reads MGHRA; CDR2 reads YSYEKL. V shed 4 bases and J 13 bases; nucleotides not matched to a gene: 7. CDR3 size: 12 residues. CDR3 sequence: CASSPGGGRQHF. The CDR3 DNA is TGCGCCAGCAGCCCAGGGGGTGGTAGGCAGCATTTT.

CDR3 sequence: CASSYWRGQFYEQYF. In DNA form, the CDR3 reads TGTGCCAGCAGTTACTGGCGGGGGCAGTTCTACGAGCAGTACTTC. The V and J genes are TRBV6-5 and TRBJ2-7, with a possible D match to TRBD2 (7 bases). The CDR3 is 15 amino acids. V was pared by 1 base and J by 3 bases, with 13 bases between. Germline loops: CDR1 MNHEY, CDR2 SVGAGI.

The genes are TRBV27 and TRBJ1-2; TRBD1 might be the D (6 bases). The CDR3 sequence is 13 residues long. V lost 6 bases to trimming and J lost 7 bases, with 15 bases between them. Per germline, CDR1 MNHEY and CDR2 SMNVEV (reference sequence). In nucleotides, the CDR3 is TGTGCCAGCAGCTGGGGGCGGTTATCTGGCTACACCTTC. Its translation is CASSWGRLSGYTF.

V usage is TRBV28 and J usage is TRBJ1-3, with TRBD1 identical over 8 bases. Germline assignment: CDR1 MDHEN and CDR2 SYDVKM. V trimming: 2 bases; J trimming: 1 base; junction bases outside the gene matches: 7. The CDR3 has 17 amino acids. The CDR3 region is CASSLVRQGRSGNTIYF. CDR3 DNA: TGTGCCAGCAGTTTAGTAAGACAGGGGAGATCTGGAAACACCATATATTTT.

The genes are TRBV18 and TRBJ2-7, with 7 bases fitting TRBD1. This CDR3 is built from 14 residues. Germline V gene data show CDR1 as KGHSH and CDR2 as LQKENI. Losses at the gene ends were 3 bases for V and 4 bases for J; bases not matched to a gene: 6. The CDR3: CASSPGTGEYEQYF. The CDR3, as DNA: TGTGCCAGCTCACCGGGCACAGGGGAATACGAGCAGTACTTC. The full variable domain, with the rest looked up from reference TRBV18 and TRBJ2-7, is NAGVMQNPRHLVRRRGQEARLRCSPMKGHSHVYWYRQLPEEGLKFMVYLQKENIIDESGMPKERFSAEFPKEGPSILRIQQVVRGDSAAYFCASSPGTGEYEQYFGPGTRLTVT.

The chain links TRBV5-4 to TRBJ2-1, with D hard to call. The V and J ends lost 2 bases and 8 bases respectively, with 5 bases between them. The germline CDR1 and CDR2 sequences are SGHNT and YYREEE (reference sequence). The CDR3 consists of 11 residues. The CDR3 is CASSFGHEQFF. CDR3 coding DNA: TGTGCCAGCAGCTTCGGTCATGAGCAGTTCTTC.

This chain connects TRBV5-5 to TRBJ2-5, with TRBD2 identical over 10 bases. From germline, CDR1 is SGHKS and CDR2 YYEKEE (reference sequence). This CDR3 region has 15 residues. Trimming at V came to 1 base and at J to 2 bases, leaving 2 bases not matched to a gene. The CDR3 DNA is TGTGCCAGCAGCTTGACTAGCGGGATACAAGAGACCCAGTACTTC. This codes for CASSLTSGIQETQYF.

The chain recombines TRBV27 with TRBJ2-7; TRBD2 agrees at 7 bases. J was trimmed by 2 bases and V by 4 bases; bases with no gene match: 11. The germline V gene encodes CDR1 MNHEY and CDR2 SMNVEV (reference sequence). This CDR3 is 16 amino acids long. CDR3 region: CASSSIKGRATYEQYF. The CDR3 DNA is TGTGCCAGCAGTTCGATTAAGGGGAGGGCGACCTACGAGCAGTACTTC.

J is TRBJ2-7 and V is TRBV10-2, with 7 positions matching TRBD2. This CDR3 is 15 amino acids long. The junction had 6 bases not matched to a gene; V was cut back by 4 bases and J by 0 bases. Per the germline V gene, CDR1 is WSHSY and CDR2 is SAAADI. The CDR3 DNA follows: TGCGCCAGCAGTGGAGCCGGGACTACCTCCTACGAGCAGTACTTC. It codes for CASSGAGTTSYEQYF.

The chain uses TRBV28 and TRBJ1-4, with 12 nucleotides matching TRBD1. The CDR3 spans 13 residues. Trimming cost V 5 bases and J 8 bases; bases outside gene matches: 0. From germline, CDR1 is MDHEN and CDR2 SYDVKM. This chain's CDR3 is CASSGTGGEKLFF. The CDR3 region has the DNA TGTGCCAGCAGTGGGACAGGGGGCGAAAAACTGTTTTTT.

This clone has more than one count but fewer than ten. The chain is built from TRBV28 and TRBJ1-1; 12 nucleotides line up with TRBD1. Germline values: CDR1 MDHEN, CDR2 SYDVKM. The CDR3 consists of 15 residues. The junction had 3 bases not matched to a gene; V was cut back by 3 bases and J by 4 bases. In DNA, the CDR3 is TGTGCCAGCAGTTTGGGGGGACAGGGGGCCACTGAAGCTTTCTTT. Its translation is CASSLGGQGATEAFF.

This chain connects TRBV7-9 to TRBJ2-1; weak D call: TRBD2 (6 bases). V lost 6 bases, J lost 0 bases, and 18 bases lay in between. Germline V gives CDR1 SEHNR, CDR2 FQNEAQ (reference sequence). CDR3 size: 17 residues. CDR3 sequence reads: CASSLNAGPSSYNEQFF. In DNA form, the CDR3 reads TGTGCCAGCAGTCTTAACGCGGGGCCGAGCTCCTACAATGAGCAGTTCTTC.

This clone has more than one count but fewer than ten. The V and J genes are TRBV29-1 and TRBJ1-5; TRBD1 agrees at 7 bases. The CDR3 length is 13 residues. Germline V gene data show CDR1 as SQVTM and CDR2 as ANQGSEA. Trimming took 6 bases from V and 3 from J; bases not matched to a gene: 5. CDR3 sequence reads: CSVQQGNNQPQHF. The CDR3 bases are TGCAGCGTGCAACAGGGGAACAATCAGCCCCAGCATTTT. Full variable domain (outside the CDR3, taken from reference TRBV29-1 and TRBJ1-5): SAVISQKPSRDICQRGTSLTIQCQVDSQVTMMFWYRQQPGQSLTLIATANQGSEATYESGFVIDKFPISRPNLTFSTLTVSNMSPEDSSIYLCSVQQGNNQPQHFGDGTRLSIL.

CDR3 sequence: CASSPPLDPGANVLTF. The CDR3 nucleotides are TGTGCCAGCTCACCACCACTAGATCCTGGGGCCAACGTCCTGACTTTC. The V call is TRBV18, the J call TRBJ2-6; tentative D call: TRBD2 (5 bases). Germline lookup yields CDR1 KGHSH and CDR2 LQKENI. The CDR3 covers 16 residues. Trimming took off 0 bases at V and 2 bases at J, with 8 bases between the two ends.

The chain couples TRBV5-6 to TRBJ2-3; 8 positions agree with TRBD1. Trimming cost V 1 base and J 3 bases; bases outside gene matches: 7. This CDR3 spans 16 amino acids. The V gene's germline CDR1 is SGHDT and CDR2 YYEEEE. The CDR3 sequence: CASSLYRGLVTDTQYF. The CDR3 bases are TGTGCCAGCAGCTTGTACAGGGGGTTAGTGACAGATACGCAGTATTTT.

Comments on this clone: The same CDR3 can be traced to other DNA sequences in this sample. The genes are TRBV5-1 and TRBJ2-5, with 8 nucleotides matching TRBD1. The CDR3 extends over 14 amino acids. The germline CDR1 and CDR2 sequences are SGHRS and YFSETQ. V lost 4 bases, J lost 4 bases, and 6 bases stayed unmatched. The DNA of the CDR3 is TGCGCCAGCAGCCTTGGGACAGGCGGAGAGACCCAGTACTTC. It codes for CASSLGTGGETQYF.

This clone has just a few counts. V gene TRBV5-1 combines with J gene TRBJ1-1; possibly TRBD1 for D (6 bases). Trimming cost V 5 bases and J 1 base, with 9 bases left between them. Germline V gene data show CDR1 as SGHRS and CDR2 as YFSETQ. The CDR3 covers 13 residues. The CDR3 nucleotides are TGCGCCAGCAGTCAGGGGTCGAACACTGAAGCTTTCTTT. As protein: CASSQGSNTEAFF.

The genes are TRBV11-2 and TRBJ2-3; 11 bases align to TRBD2. Germline CDR1 is SGHAT and CDR2 is FQNNGV. The V segment lost 5 bases and the J segment 3 bases; nucleotides outside the gene matches: 13. CDR3 length: 18 residues. The CDR3 sequence: CASSPLSGRVHITDTQYF. CDR3 bases: TGTGCCAGCAGCCCTCTTAGCGGGAGGGTTCATATTACAGATACGCAGTATTTT. Full variable domain (missing parts from reference TRBV11-2 and TRBJ2-3): EAGVAQSPRYKIIEKRQSVAFWCNPISGHATLYWYQQILGQGPKLLIQFQNNGVVDDSQLPKDRFSAERLKGVDSTLKIQPAKLEDSAVYLCASSPLSGRVHITDTQYFGPGTRLTVL.